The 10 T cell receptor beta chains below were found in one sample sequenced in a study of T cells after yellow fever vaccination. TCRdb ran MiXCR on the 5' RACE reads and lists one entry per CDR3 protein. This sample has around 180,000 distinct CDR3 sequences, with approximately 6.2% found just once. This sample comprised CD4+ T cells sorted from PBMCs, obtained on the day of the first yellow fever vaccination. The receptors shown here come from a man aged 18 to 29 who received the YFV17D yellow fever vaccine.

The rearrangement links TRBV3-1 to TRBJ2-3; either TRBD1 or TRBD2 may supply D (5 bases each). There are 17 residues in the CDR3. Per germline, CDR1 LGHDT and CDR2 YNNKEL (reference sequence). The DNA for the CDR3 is TGTACCATCAGCATCCCCCAGGGAGTACGGATTCGGGATACGCAGTATTTT. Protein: CTISIPQGVRIRDTQYF.

The chain's CDR3 is CASSALAGGVGELFF. The CDR3 DNA reads TGTGCCAGCAGCGCACTAGCGGGGGGCGTCGGGGAGCTGTTTTTT. The gene calls are TRBV7-3 and TRBJ2-2; 12 bases map to TRBD2. The CDR3 runs 15 residues. The V gene end was trimmed by 5 bases and the J gene end by 7 bases; junction bases not matched to a gene: 5. Germline V gene sequence: CDR1 SGHTA, CDR2 FQGTGA.

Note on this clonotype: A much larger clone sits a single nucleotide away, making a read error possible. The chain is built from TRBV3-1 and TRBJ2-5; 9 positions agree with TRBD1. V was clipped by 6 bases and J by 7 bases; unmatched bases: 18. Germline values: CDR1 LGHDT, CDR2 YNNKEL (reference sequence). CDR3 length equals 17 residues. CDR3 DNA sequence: TGTGCCAGCAGGTCCCGGGACAGGGAAATGAGAGATGGGACCCAGTACTTC. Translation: CASRSRDREMRDGTQYF.

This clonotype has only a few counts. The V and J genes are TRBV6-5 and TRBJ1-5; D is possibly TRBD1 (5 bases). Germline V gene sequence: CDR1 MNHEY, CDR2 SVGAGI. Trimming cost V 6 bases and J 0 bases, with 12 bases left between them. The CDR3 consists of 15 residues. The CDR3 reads CASRRGTHSNQPQHF. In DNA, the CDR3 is TGTGCCAGCAGACGTGGGACTCATAGCAATCAGCCCCAGCATTTT.

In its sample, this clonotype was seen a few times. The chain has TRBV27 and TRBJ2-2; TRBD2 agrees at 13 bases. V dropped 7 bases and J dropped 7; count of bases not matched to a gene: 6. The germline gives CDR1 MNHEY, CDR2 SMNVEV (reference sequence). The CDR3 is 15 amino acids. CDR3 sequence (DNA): TGTGCCAGCAAGGGGACTAGCGGGGTTAGCGGGGAGCTGTTTTTT. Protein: CASKGTSGVSGELFF.

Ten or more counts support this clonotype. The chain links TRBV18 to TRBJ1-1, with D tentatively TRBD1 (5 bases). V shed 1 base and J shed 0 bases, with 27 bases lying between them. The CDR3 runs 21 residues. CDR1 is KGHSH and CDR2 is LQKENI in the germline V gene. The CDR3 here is CASSPRASRSGQGNMNTEAFF. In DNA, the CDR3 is TGTGCCAGCTCACCACGCGCAAGTCGTTCGGGGCAGGGAAATATGAACACTGAAGCTTTCTTT.

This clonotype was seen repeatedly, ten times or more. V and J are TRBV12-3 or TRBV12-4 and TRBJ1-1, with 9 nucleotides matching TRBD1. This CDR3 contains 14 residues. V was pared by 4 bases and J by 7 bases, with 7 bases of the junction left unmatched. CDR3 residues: CASSSGQGFDEAFF. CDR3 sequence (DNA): TGTGCCAGCAGTTCGGGACAGGGTTTTGATGAAGCTTTCTTT.

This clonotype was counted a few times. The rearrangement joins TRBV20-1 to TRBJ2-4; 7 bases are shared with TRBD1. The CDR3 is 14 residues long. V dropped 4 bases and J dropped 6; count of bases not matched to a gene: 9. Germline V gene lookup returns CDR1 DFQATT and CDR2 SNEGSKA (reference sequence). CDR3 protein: CSATLRGRGNIQYF. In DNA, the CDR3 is TGCAGTGCTACGCTTAGGGGGCGCGGAAACATTCAGTACTTC.

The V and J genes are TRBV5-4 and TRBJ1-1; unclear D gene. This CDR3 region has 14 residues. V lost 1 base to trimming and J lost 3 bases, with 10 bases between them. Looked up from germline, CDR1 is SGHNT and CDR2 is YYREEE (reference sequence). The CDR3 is CASSLSKGYTEAFF. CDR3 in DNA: TGTGCCAGCAGCTTGAGTAAAGGGTACACTGAAGCTTTCTTT.

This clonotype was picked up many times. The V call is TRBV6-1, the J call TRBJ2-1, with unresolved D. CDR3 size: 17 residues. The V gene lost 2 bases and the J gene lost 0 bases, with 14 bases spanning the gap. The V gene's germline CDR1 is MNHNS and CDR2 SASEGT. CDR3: CASSELGRMSSYNEQFF. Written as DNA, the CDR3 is TGTGCCAGCAGTGAATTGGGTAGAATGAGCTCCTACAATGAGCAGTTCTTC.